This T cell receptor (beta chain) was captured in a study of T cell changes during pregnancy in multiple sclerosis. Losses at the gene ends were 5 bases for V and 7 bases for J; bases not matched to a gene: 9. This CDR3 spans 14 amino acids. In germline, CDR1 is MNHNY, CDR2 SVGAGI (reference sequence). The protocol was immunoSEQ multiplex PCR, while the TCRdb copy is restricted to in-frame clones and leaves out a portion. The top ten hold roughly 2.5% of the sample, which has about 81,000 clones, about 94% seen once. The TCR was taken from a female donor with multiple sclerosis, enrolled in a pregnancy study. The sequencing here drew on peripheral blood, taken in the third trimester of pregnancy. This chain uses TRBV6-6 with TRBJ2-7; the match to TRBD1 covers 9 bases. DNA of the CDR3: TGTGCCAGCAGTCAATTACAGGGGGCGAGGGAGCAGTACTTC. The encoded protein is CASSQLQGAREQYF.